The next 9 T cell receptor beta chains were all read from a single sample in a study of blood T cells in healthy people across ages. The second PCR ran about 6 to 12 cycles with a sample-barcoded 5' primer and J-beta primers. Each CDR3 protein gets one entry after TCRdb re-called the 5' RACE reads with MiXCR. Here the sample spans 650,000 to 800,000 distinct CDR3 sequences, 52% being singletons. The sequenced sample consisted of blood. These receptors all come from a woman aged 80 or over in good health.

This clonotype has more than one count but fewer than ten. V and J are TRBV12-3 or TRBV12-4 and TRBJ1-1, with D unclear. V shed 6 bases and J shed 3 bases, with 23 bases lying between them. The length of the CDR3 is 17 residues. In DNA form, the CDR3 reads TGTGCCAGCAGCCTAAGAGGCGGACTGCGATCTGACACTGAAGCTTTCTTT. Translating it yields CASSLRGGLRSDTEAFF.

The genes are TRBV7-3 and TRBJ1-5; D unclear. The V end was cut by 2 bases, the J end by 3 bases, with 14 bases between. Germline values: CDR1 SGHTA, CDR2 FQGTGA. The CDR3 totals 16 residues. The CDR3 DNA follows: TGTGCCAGCAGCTTATTAGAAGGGCACGCCAATCAGCCCCAGCATTTT. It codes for CASSLLEGHANQPQHF.

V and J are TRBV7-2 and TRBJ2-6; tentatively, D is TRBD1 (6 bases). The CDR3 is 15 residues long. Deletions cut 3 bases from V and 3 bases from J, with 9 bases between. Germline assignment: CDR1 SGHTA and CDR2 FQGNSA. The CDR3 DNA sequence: TGTGCCAGCAGCTTCAAGGGGGATGGGGCCAACGTCCTGACTTTC. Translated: CASSFKGDGANVLTF.

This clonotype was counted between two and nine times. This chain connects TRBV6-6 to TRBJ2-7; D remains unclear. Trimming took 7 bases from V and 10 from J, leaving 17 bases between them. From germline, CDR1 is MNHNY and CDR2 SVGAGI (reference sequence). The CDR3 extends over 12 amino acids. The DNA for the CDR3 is TGTGCCAGCACCTCCCGCTTCTCCGACCAGTACTTC. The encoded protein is CASTSRFSDQYF.

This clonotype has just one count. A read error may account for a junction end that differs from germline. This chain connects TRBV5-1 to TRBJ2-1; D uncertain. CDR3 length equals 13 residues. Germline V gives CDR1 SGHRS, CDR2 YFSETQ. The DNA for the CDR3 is TGCGCCAGCAGCCCGAGCTCCTACAATAAGCAGTTCTTC. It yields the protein CASSPSSYNKQFF.

The CDR3 region has the DNA TGTGCCAGCAGCTTCAAGTTAGGACAGGGGGTCAACACTGAAGCTTTCTTT. Its translation: CASSFKLGQGVNTEAFF. The chain combines TRBV7-9 with TRBJ1-1; TRBD1 agrees at 10 bases. V shed 3 bases, J shed 2 bases, and the junction held 9 bases outside the gene matches. The CDR3 contains 17 residues. Germline assignment: CDR1 SEHNR and CDR2 FQNEAQ (reference sequence).

The CDR3 sequence is CASSQESGSQPQHF. CDR3 DNA: TGCGCCAGCAGCCAAGAATCGGGCAGTCAGCCCCAGCATTTT. The chain combines TRBV4-1 with TRBJ1-5; D is unclear. There are 14 residues in the CDR3. V lost 0 bases and J lost 6, with 9 bases in between. The germline CDR1 and CDR2 sequences are MGHRA and YSYEKL.

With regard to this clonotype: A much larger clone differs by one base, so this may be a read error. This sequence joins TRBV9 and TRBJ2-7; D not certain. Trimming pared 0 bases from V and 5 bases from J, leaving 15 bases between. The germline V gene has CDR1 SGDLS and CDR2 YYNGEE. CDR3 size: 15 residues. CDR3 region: CASSVAPSPSHEQYF. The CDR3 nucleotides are TGTGCCAGCAGCGTAGCCCCCAGCCCTTCCCACGAGCAGTACTTC.

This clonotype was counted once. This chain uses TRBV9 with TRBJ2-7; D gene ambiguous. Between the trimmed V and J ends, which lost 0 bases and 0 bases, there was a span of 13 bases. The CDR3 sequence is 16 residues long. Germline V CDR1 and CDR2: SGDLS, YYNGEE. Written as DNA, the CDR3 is TGTGCCAGCAGCGTAGACGGTCTCACTAACTCCTACGAGCAGTACTTC. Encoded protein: CASSVDGLTNSYEQYF.